These T cell receptor beta chains were read from a single sample in a study of human T cells and chemical hapten exposure. Each CDR3 protein gets one entry after TCRdb re-called the RACE reads with MiXCR. This sample has under 100,000 distinct CDR3 sequences; roughly a tenth occur once, and the top ten carry around 5%. Sequenced here: whole blood, sampled in connection with sensitization to the hapten diphenylcyclopropenone (DPC). These receptor sequences come from a woman in her forties or fifties with alopecia areata. Some clones in this sample may be carry-over from other donors' samples. CDR3s include the opening cysteine and the closing phenylalanine or tryptophan. Each record gives: J gene, CDR3 length, D gene, V gene, clone size, CDR3 protein, CDR3 DNA. D genes are given only for firm matches. Only some rows state a clone size, as once, few, many or a class for expanded clones.

TRBJ2-1 15 TRBD2 TRBV3-1 . CASSQRGVSSNEQFF TGTGCCAGCAGCCAGCGGGGGGTTTCCTCCAATGAGCAGTTCTTC
TRBJ2-7 11 . TRBV7-2 . CASSLAAEQYF TGTGCCAGCAGCTTAGCGGCCGAGCAGTACTTC
TRBJ2-1 17 . TRBV7-9 few CASSLASRAEAYNEQFF TGTGCCAGCAGCTTAGCTAGTAGGGCCGAAGCATACAATGAGCAGTTCTTC
TRBJ1-6 14 . TRBV12-3/TRBV12-4 many CASSPRRTNSPLHF TGTGCCAGCAGCCCCCGGCGGACTAATTCACCCCTCCACTTT
TRBJ2-2 17 . TRBV5-1 few CASSLASVAANTGELFF TGCGCCAGCAGCTTGGCTTCGGTAGCGGCGAACACCGGGGAGCTGTTTTTT
TRBJ1-4 13 . TRBV19 many CASSSDRNEKLFF TGTGCCAGTAGCTCGGACCGTAATGAAAAACTGTTTTTT
TRBJ1-5 13 . TRBV29-1 many CSARTASNQPQHF TGCAGCGCCCGTACGGCGAGCAATCAGCCCCAGCATTTT
TRBJ2-5 15 TRBD1 TRBV23-1 . CASRGDRGRYETQYF TGCGCCAGCAGGGGGGACAGGGGTCGGTATGAGACCCAGTACTTC
TRBJ1-1 14 . TRBV20-1 many CSASSDTRNTEAFF TGCAGTGCTTCGTCCGATACCCGCAACACTGAAGCTTTCTTT
TRBJ1-2 13 . TRBV6-1 many CASSEKFNYGYTF TGTGCCAGCAGTGAAAAGTTTAACTATGGCTACACCTTC
TRBJ2-1 15 TRBD1 TRBV27 many CASRRDRELYNEQFF TGTGCCAGCAGGAGGGACAGAGAGCTTTACAATGAGCAGTTCTTC
TRBJ2-7 15 TRBD2 TRBV20-1 . CSAREYLAGAGEQYF TGCAGTGCTAGAGAATACCTAGCGGGAGCGGGGGAGCAGTACTTC
TRBJ2-1 12 . TRBV10-2 . CASSVLAREQFF TGCGCCAGCAGTGTGTTGGCGAGGGAGCAGTTCTTC
TRBJ2-5 14 . TRBV11-2 few CASSLERTEETQYF TGTGCCAGCAGCTTAGAGCGTACAGAAGAGACCCAGTACTTC
TRBJ2-3 13 . TRBV6-6 few CASSWDITDTQYF TGTGCCAGCAGCTGGGACATCACAGATACGCAGTATTTT
TRBJ1-1 14 TRBD1 TRBV5-1 many CASTIGQENTEAFF TGCGCCAGCACAATAGGACAGGAGAACACTGAAGCTTTCTTT
TRBJ2-3 13 . TRBV15 few CATSTRGSDTQYF TGTGCCACCAGCACGAGGGGGTCAGATACGCAGTATTTT